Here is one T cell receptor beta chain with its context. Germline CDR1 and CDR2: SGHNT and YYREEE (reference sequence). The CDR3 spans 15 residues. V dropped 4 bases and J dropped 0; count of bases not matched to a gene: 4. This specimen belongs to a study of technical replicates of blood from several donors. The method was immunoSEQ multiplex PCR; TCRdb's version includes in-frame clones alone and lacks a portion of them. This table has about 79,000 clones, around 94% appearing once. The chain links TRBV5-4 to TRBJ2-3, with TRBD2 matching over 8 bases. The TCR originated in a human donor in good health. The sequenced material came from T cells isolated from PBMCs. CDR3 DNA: TGTGCCAGCAGCATACTAGCGGCGAGCACAGATACGCAGTATTTT. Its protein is CASSILAASTDTQYF.